The present T cell receptor (beta chain) was sequenced within a study of siplizumab effects on memory and regulatory T cells. Study findings and constraints: Suppressive capability of dividing Tregs from siplizumab cultures went unverified. The naive T cell population seemed more diverse than memory cells and seemed a major contributor to the alloresponse. Roughly 75-95% of dividing CD4+ or CD8+ clones were without an attributable naive or memory phenotype.

Generated by immunoSEQ multiplex PCR, the TCRdb table keeps only in-frame clones and is missing some. Of about 87,000 clones listed, 90% were seen once; the top ten hold approximately 15%. The V segment lost 0 bases and the J segment 6 bases; nucleotides outside the gene matches: 8. The germline V gene encodes CDR1 SGHAT and CDR2 FQNNGV. This CDR3 is built from 16 residues. As regards this clone: The target antigen is unknown.

The sample taken for sequencing was CD4+ T cells sorted from blood. The V call is TRBV11-2, the J call TRBJ2-7, with 10 positions matching TRBD2. This TCR derives from a human donor in good health. The chain's CDR3 is CASSLDLAAGGLEQYF. The CDR3 DNA reads as TGTGCCAGCAGCTTAGATCTCGCAGCGGGAGGGCTCGAGCAGTACTTC.